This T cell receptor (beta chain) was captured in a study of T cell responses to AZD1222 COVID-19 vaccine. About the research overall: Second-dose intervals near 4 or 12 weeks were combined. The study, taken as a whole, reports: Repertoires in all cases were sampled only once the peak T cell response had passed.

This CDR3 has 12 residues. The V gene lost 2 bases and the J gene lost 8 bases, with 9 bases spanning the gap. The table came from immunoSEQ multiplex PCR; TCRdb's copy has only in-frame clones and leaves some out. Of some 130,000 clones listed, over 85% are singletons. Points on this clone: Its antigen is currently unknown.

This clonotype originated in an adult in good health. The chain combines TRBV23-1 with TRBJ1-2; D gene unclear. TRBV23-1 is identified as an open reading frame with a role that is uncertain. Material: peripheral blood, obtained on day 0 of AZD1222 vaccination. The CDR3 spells CASSQPEGGYTF. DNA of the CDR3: TGCGCCAGCAGTCAACCTGAGGGCGGCTACACCTTC.